The T cell receptor (beta chain) described here comes from a study of cytomegalovirus exposure and HLA in healthy donors. Notes on this clone: Antigen specificity is unknown.

The V and J ends lost 2 bases and 2 bases respectively, with 10 bases between them. CDR1 is SGHVS and CDR2 is FQNEAQ in the germline V gene. This CDR3 spans 14 amino acids. The PCR employed 60 Vbeta primers together with 13 Jbeta primers. Assay: immunoSEQ multiplex PCR; the TCRdb copy retains only in-frame clones and omits some. This sample has some 120,000 clones, with roughly 68% found just once. Study-wide points: Only CMV serostatus was available as immune exposure information. Earlier analysis found most TCR beta V segments productive about 87% or about 30% of the time. Follow-up analysis later connected one missense variant in DCLRE1C with trimming of TCR beta V- and J-genes. Cytomegalovirus association was assigned to about 150 TCR beta chains.

The rearrangement links TRBV7-8 to TRBJ2-7; D possibly corresponds to TRBD1 (5 bases). The source material was PBMCs. This receptor was obtained from a woman in her 30s in good health and CMV-seronegative. The CDR3 nucleotides read TGTGCCAGCAGCTTAATAGGCAGGGCCTACGAGCAGTACTTC. Amino acids: CASSLIGRAYEQYF.